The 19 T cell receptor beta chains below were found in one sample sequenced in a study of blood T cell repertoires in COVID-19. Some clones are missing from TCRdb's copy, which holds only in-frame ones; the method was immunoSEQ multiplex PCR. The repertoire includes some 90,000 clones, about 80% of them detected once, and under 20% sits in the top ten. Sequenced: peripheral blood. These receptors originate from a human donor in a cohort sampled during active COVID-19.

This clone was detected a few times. CDR3 bases: TGTGCCAGCAGCCAATTTCCAGGGTACGGTTCACCCCTCCACTTT. Translated, it gives CASSQFPGYGSPLHF. The chain has TRBV16 and TRBJ1-6; tentative D call: TRBD1 (5 bases). The CDR3 contains 15 residues. The germline V gene encodes CDR1 KGHSY and CDR2 FQNENV. Trimming shortened V by 1 base and J by 9 bases, and 13 bases separated the two germline ends.

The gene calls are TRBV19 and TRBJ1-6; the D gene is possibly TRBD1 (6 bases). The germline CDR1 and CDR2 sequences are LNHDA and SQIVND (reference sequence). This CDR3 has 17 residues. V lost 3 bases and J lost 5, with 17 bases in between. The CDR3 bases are TGTGCCAGTAGTATTACCCATACAGGGTGGCATAATTCACCCCTCCACTTT. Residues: CASSITHTGWHNSPLHF.

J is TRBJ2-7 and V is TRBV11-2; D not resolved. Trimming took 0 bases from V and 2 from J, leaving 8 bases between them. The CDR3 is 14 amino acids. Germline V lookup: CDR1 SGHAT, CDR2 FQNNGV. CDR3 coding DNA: TGTGCCAGCAGCTTAGATTACCAGGCCTACGAGCAGTACTTC. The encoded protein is CASSLDYQAYEQYF.

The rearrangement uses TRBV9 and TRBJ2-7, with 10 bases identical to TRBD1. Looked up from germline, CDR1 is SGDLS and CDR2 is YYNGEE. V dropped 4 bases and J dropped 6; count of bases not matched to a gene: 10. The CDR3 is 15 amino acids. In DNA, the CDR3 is TGTGCCAGCAGCCCCTCCGGGACAGGGGCGGGCGAGCAGTACTTC. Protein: CASSPSGTGAGEQYF. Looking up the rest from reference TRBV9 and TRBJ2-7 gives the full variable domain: DSGVTQTPKHLITATGQRVTLRCSPRSGDLSVYWYQQSLDQGLQFLIQYYNGEERAKGNILERFSAQQFPDLHSELNLSSLELGDSALYFCASSPSGTGAGEQYFGPGTRLTVT.

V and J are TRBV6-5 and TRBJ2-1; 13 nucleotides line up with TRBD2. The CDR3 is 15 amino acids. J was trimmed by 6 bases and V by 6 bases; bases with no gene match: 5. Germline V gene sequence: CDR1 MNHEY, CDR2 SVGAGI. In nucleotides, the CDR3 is TGTGCCAGCAGCAGACTAGCGGGAGGAGGCAATGAGCAGTTCTTC. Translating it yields CASSRLAGGGNEQFF.

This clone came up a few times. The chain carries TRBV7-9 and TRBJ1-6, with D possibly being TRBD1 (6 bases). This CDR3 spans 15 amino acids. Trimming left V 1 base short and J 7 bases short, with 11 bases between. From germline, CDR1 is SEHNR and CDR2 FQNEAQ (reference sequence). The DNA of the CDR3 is TGTGCCAGCAGCTTAGGTGGGGGCCTGAATTCACCCCTCCACTTT. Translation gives CASSLGGGLNSPLHF.

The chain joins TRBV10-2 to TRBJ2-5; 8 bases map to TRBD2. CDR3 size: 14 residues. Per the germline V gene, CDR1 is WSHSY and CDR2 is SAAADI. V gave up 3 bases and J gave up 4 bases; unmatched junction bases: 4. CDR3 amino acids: CASSDRGRTETQYF. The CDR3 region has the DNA TGCGCCAGCAGTGATCGCGGGAGGACAGAGACCCAGTACTTC.

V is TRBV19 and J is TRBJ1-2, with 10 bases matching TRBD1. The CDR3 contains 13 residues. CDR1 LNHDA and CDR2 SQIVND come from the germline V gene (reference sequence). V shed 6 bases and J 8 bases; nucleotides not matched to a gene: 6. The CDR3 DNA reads TGTGCCAGTAGCCCGACAGGGGGCCGCGGCTACACCTTC. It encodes CASSPTGGRGYTF.

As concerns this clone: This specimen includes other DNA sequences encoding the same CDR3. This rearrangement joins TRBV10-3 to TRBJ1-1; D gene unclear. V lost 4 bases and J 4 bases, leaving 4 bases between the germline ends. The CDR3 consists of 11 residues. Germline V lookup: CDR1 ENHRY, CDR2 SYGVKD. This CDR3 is CAISGGTEAFF. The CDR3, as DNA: TGTGCCATCAGTGGAGGCACTGAAGCTTTCTTT.

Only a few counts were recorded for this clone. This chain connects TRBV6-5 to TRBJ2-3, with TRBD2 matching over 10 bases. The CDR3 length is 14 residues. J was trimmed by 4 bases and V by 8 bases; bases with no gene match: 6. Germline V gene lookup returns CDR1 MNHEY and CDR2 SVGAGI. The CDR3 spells CASSAGGVPDTQYF. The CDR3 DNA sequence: TGTGCCAGCTCAGCGGGAGGGGTGCCAGATACGCAGTATTTT.

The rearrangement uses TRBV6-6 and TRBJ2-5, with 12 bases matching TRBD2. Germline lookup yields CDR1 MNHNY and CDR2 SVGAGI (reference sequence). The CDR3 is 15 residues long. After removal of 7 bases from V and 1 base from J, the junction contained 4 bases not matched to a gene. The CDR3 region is CASTSTSGSQETQYF. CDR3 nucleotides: TGTGCCAGCACCTCGACTAGCGGGAGCCAAGAGACCCAGTACTTC.

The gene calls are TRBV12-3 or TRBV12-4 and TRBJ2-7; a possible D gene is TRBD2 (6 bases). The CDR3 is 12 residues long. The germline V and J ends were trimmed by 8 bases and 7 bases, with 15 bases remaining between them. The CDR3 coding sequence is TGTGCCAGCCGGGACTCCTGGGGGGAGCAGTACTTC. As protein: CASRDSWGEQYF.

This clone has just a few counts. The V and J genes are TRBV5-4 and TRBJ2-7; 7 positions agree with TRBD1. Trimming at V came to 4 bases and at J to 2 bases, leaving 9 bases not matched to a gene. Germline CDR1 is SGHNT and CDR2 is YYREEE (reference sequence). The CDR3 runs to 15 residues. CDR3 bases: TGTGCCAGCAGCCCGGGGACAGTACCAACCTACGAGCAGTACTTC. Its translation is CASSPGTVPTYEQYF.

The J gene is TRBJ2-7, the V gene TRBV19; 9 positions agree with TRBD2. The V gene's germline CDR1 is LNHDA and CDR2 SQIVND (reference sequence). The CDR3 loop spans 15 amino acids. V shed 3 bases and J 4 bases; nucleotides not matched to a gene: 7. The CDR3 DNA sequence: TGTGCCAGTAGTATCACCCTAGCGGGGCTTTACGAGCAGTACTTC. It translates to CASSITLAGLYEQYF.

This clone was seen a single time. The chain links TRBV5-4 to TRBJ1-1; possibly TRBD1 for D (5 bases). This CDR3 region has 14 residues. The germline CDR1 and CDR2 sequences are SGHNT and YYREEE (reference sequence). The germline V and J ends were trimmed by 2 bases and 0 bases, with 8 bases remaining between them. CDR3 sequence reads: CASSFRQMNTEAFF. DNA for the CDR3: TGTGCCAGCAGCTTCCGACAGATGAACACTGAAGCTTTCTTT. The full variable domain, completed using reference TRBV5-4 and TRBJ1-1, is ETGVTQSPTHLIKTRGQQVTLRCSSQSGHNTVSWYQQALGQGPQFIFQYYREEENGRGNFPPRFSGLQFPNYSSELNVNALELDDSALYLCASSFRQMNTEAFFGQGTRLTVV.

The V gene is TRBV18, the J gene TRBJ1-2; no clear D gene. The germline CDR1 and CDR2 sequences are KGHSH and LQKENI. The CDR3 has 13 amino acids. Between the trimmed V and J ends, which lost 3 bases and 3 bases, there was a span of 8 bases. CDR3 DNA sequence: TGTGCCAGCTCACCGAACGGGTACTATGGCTACACCTTC. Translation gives CASSPNGYYGYTF.

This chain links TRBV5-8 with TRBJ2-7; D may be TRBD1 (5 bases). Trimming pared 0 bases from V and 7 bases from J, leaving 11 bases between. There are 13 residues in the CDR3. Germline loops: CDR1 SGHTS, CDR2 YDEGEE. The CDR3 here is CASSLGRGREQYF. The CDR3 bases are TGTGCCAGCAGCTTGGGTAGGGGAAGGGAGCAGTACTTC.

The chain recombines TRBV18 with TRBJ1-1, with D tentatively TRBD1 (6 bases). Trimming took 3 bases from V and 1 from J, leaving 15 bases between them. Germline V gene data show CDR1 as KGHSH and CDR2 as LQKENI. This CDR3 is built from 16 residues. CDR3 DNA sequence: TGTGCCAGCTCACCGGGCGGGGGGCGCAGGAACACTGAAGCTTTCTTT. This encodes CASSPGGGRRNTEAFF.

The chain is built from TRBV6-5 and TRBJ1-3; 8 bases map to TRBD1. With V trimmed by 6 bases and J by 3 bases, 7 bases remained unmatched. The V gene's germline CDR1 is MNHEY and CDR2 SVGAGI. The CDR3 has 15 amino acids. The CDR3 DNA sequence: TGTGCCAGCAGATCACCCGGGACAGGTGGAAACACCATATATTTT. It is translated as CASRSPGTGGNTIYF.